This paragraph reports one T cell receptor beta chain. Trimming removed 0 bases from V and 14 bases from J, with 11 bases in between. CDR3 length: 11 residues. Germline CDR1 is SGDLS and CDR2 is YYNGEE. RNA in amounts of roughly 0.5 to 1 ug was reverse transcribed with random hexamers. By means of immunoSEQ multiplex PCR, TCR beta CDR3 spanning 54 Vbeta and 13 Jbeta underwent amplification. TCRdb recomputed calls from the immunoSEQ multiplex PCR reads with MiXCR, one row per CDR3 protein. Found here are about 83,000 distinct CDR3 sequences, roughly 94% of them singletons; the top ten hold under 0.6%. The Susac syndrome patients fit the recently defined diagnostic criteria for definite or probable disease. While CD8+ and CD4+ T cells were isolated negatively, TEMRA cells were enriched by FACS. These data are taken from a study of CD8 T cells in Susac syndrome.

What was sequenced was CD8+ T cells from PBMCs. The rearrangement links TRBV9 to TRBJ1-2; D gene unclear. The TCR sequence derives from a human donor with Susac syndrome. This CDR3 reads CASSVDGRETF. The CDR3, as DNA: TGTGCCAGCAGCGTAGACGGAAGGGAGACCTTC. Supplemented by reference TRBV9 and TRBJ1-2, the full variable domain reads DSGVTQTPKHLITATGQRVTLRCSPRSGDLSVYWYQQSLDQGLQFLIQYYNGEERAKGNILERFSAQQFPDLHSELNLSSLELGDSALYFCASSVDGRETFGSGTRLTVV.